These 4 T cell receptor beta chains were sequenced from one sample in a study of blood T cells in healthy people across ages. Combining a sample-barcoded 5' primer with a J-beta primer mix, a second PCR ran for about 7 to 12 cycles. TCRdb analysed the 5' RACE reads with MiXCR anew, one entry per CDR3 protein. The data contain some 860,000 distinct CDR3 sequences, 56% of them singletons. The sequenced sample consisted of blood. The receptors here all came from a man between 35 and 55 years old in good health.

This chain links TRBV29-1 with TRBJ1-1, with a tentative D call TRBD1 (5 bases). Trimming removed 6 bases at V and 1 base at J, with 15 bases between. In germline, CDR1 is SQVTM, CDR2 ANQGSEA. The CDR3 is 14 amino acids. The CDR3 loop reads CSVRRGGQNTEAFF. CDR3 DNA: TGCAGCGTCAGGCGGGGCGGCCAGAACACTGAAGCTTTCTTT.

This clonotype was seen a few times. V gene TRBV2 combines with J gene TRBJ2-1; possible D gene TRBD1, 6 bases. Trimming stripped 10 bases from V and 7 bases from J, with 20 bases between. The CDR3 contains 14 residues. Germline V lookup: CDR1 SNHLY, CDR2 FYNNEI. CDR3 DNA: TGTGCCACCAGAGGGGGAACAGGGTTTAATGAGCAGTTCTTC. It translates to CATRGGTGFNEQFF.

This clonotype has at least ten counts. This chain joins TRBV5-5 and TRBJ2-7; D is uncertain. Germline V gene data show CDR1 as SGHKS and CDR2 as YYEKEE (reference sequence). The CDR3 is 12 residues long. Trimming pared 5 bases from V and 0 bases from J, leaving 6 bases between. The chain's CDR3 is CASSSASYEQYF. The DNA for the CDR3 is TGTGCCAGCAGTTCCGCCTCCTACGAGCAGTACTTC.

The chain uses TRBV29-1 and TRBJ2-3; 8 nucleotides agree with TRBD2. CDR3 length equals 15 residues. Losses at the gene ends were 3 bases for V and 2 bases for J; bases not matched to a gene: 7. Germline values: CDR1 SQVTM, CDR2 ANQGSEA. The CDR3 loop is CSVDDLAGNTDTQYF. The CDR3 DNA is TGCAGCGTTGACGATTTAGCGGGGAACACAGATACGCAGTATTTT.